These 21 T cell receptor beta chains originate from one sample sequenced in a study of beta chain features in type 1 diabetes. As every portion of the isolated RNA was reverse transcribed, the sequencing read expressed TCRB transcripts. Profiled with immunoSEQ multiplex PCR; TCRdb holds only in-frame clones, not every one. This repertoire shows 65,000 to 100,000 clones, 25% to 35% found once; its top ten account for over 0.4%. The sequenced material came from stem cell memory CD4+ T cells from blood. The receptors come from a woman under 30 in good health.

This clone was seen a handful of times. The CDR3 DNA sequence: TGTGCCAGCAGTTACTCGCCCAGGTTCACCTACGAGCAGTACTTC. Residues: CASSYSPRFTYEQYF. The chain employs TRBV6-5 and TRBJ2-7; the D is unclear. The V gene's germline CDR1 is MNHEY and CDR2 SVGAGI. This CDR3 comprises 15 residues. V lost 0 bases and J lost 2, with 11 bases in between.

The V call is TRBV4-1, the J call TRBJ2-3; 10 bases line up with TRBD2. J was trimmed by 3 bases and V by 0 bases; bases with no gene match: 9. Germline V lookup: CDR1 MGHRA, CDR2 YSYEKL. This CDR3 is built from 18 residues. The CDR3 region is CASSQEASGSFGTDTQYF. CDR3 bases: TGCGCCAGCAGCCAAGAGGCTAGCGGGAGTTTCGGGACAGATACGCAGTATTTT.

In DNA, the CDR3 is TGTGCTAGTGGTTCGAGCGGAGGGGCGCGGCAGTTCTTC. Encoded protein: CASGSSGGARQFF. The gene calls are TRBV12-5 and TRBJ2-1, with a possible D match to TRBD2 (6 bases). V gave up 4 bases and J gave up 12 bases, with 16 bases separating them. The V gene's germline CDR1 is LGHNT and CDR2 FRNRAP. There are 13 residues in the CDR3.

This clone occurred once. The chain uses TRBV5-1 and TRBJ2-5; TRBD2 matches 8 bases. The J call is uncertain, as TRBJ2-7 better fits the DNA end. This CDR3 contains 17 residues. Germline-derived CDR1 and CDR2 are SGHRS and YFSETQ. CDR3 loop: CASSPGGAIGGIYEQYF. The CDR3 DNA reads TGCGCCAGCAGCCCCGGGGGGGCCATAGGAGGTATCTACGAGCAGTACTTC.

In its sample, this clone was seen once. The V gene is TRBV5-1, the J gene TRBJ2-7; possible D gene TRBD1, 6 bases. Germline loops: CDR1 SGHRS, CDR2 YFSETQ. The CDR3 spans 11 residues. Trimming removed 5 bases at V and 3 bases at J, with 6 bases between. The CDR3 DNA sequence: TGCGCCAGCAGACAGGGCTACGAGCAGTACTTC. Translation: CASRQGYEQYF. Full variable domain (missing parts from reference TRBV5-1 and TRBJ2-7): KAGVTQTPRYLIKTRGQQVTLSCSPISGHRSVSWYQQTPGQGLQFLFEYFSETQRNKGNFPGRFSGRQFSNSRSEMNVSTLELGDSALYLCASRQGYEQYFGPGTRLTVT.

The chain employs TRBV11-1 and TRBJ1-1; D unclear. Germline lookup yields CDR1 SGHAT and CDR2 FQDESV (reference sequence). CDR3 length equals 13 residues. Trimming took 5 bases from V and 0 from J, leaving 7 bases between them. CDR3 sequence reads: CASSAHMNTEAFF. The CDR3 region has the DNA TGTGCCAGCAGCGCACACATGAACACTGAAGCTTTCTTT. Complete variable domain (other parts from reference TRBV11-1 and TRBJ1-1): EAEVAQSPRYKITEKSQAVAFWCDPISGHATLYWYRQILGQGPELLVQFQDESVVDDSQLPKDRFSAERLKGVDSTLKIQPAELGDSAMYLCASSAHMNTEAFFGQGTRLTVV.

On this clone: This CDR3 is also generated by other DNA sequences in the sample. The chain employs TRBV11-2 and TRBJ2-7, with TRBD2 matching 7 bases. With V trimmed by 6 bases and J by 5 bases, 13 bases remained unmatched. Germline CDR1 reads SGHAT; CDR2 reads FQNNGV. The CDR3 is 15 amino acids. Written as DNA, the CDR3 is TGTGCCAGCAGGAGACCTGGCGGGAGTTCCCACGAGCAGTACTTC. Residues: CASRRPGGSSHEQYF.

The V call is TRBV4-3, the J call TRBJ2-7; TRBD2 matches at 7 bases. The CDR3 is 16 amino acids. V lost 1 base, J lost 3 bases, and 9 bases stayed unmatched. The V gene's germline CDR1 is LGHNA and CDR2 YSLEER. CDR3 residues: CASSQATGGGGYEQYF. Written as DNA, the CDR3 is TGCGCCAGCAGCCAAGCAACGGGTGGGGGGGGCTACGAGCAGTACTTC.

The V and J genes are TRBV19 and TRBJ2-6, with D possibly TRBD1 on 6 matching bases. The CDR3 extends over 16 amino acids. Trimming shortened V by 3 bases and J by 0 bases, and 9 bases separated the two germline ends. Germline loops: CDR1 LNHDA, CDR2 SQIVND (reference sequence). In DNA, the CDR3 is TGTGCCAGTAGTATCGGACAGCCCTCTGGGGCCAACGTCCTGACTTTC. Translation: CASSIGQPSGANVLTF.

The chain has TRBV2 and TRBJ1-4; D is perhaps TRBD1 (6 bases). The CDR3 consists of 15 residues. The ends were cut back, 6 bases at V and 6 bases at J, with 17 bases in the middle. CDR1 is SNHLY and CDR2 is FYNNEI in the germline V gene. The CDR3 sequence: CASSRARGVDEKLFF. The CDR3 region has the DNA TGTGCCAGCAGCCGGGCCAGGGGCGTGGATGAAAAACTGTTTTTT.

The CDR3 loop is CASRPTRARTDTQYF. As DNA, the CDR3 is TGTGCCAGTAGACCTACTAGAGCGAGAACAGATACGCAGTATTTT. The chain couples TRBV19 to TRBJ2-3; maybe TRBD2 (5 bases). This CDR3 is built from 15 residues. V shed 6 bases and J shed 3 bases, with 16 bases lying between them. Germline CDR1 reads LNHDA; CDR2 reads SQIVND (reference sequence).

This clone has just one count. V is TRBV6-1 and J is TRBJ2-3; a possible D gene is TRBD1 (6 bases). V was shortened by 5 bases and J by 0 bases, with 9 bases between the two germline ends. CDR3 length equals 14 residues. Germline values: CDR1 MNHNS, CDR2 SASEGT. This CDR3 is CASSWDTSTDTQYF. The DNA of the CDR3 is TGTGCCAGCAGTTGGGACACAAGCACAGATACGCAGTATTTT.

The chain uses TRBV2 and TRBJ2-1; tentative D call: TRBD2 (5 bases). The CDR3 has 14 amino acids. With 5 bases removed from V and 7 bases from J, the gap between germline ends came to 15 bases. Germline V gene sequence: CDR1 SNHLY, CDR2 FYNNEI. CDR3 loop: CASSRESIGNEQFF. Here the CDR3 DNA reads TGTGCCAGCAGTCGGGAAAGTATTGGGAATGAGCAGTTCTTC.

The CDR3 is CASRTTATNEKLFF. The CDR3 DNA follows: TGTGCCAGTAGGACGACAGCAACTAATGAAAAACTGTTTTTT. V gene TRBV19 combines with J gene TRBJ1-4, with D possibly matching TRBD1 (5 bases). This CDR3 region has 14 residues. Per the germline V gene, CDR1 is LNHDA and CDR2 is SQIVND (reference sequence). The V end was cut by 6 bases, the J end by 0 bases, with 8 bases between.

The J gene is TRBJ1-1, the V gene TRBV7-2; D is unresolved. V lost 1 base and J 4 bases, leaving 13 bases between the germline ends. CDR1 and CDR2 from the germline V gene are SGHTA and FQGNSA. The CDR3 is made up of 15 amino acids. The DNA of the CDR3 is TGTGCCAGCAGCTTAGAAGGCTCTCTAGCCACTGAAGCTTTCTTT. Its translation is CASSLEGSLATEAFF.

The sample holds a few counts of this clone. The chain has TRBV6-5 and TRBJ2-2; D not resolved. This CDR3 contains 13 residues. V lost 4 bases, J lost 4 bases, and 7 bases lay in between. In germline, CDR1 is MNHEY, CDR2 SVGAGI. DNA of the CDR3: TGTGCCAGCAGTTCCCCAGGCACCGGGGAGCTGTTTTTT. It is translated as CASSSPGTGELFF.

The V gene is TRBV5-1, the J gene TRBJ2-1; 7 positions agree with TRBD1. CDR3 length equals 15 residues. CDR1 and CDR2 from the germline V gene are SGHRS and YFSETQ. With V trimmed by 4 bases and J by 6 bases, 10 bases remained unmatched. Written as DNA, the CDR3 is TGCGCCAGCAGCCCTGGGACAGTCCGTCTCAATGAGCAGTTCTTC. This encodes CASSPGTVRLNEQFF.

This clone was detected only a few times. The chain is built from TRBV29-1 and TRBJ1-2; D remains ambiguous. V lost 8 bases to trimming and J lost 7 bases, with 20 bases between them. This CDR3 comprises 13 residues. Germline-derived CDR1 and CDR2 are SQVTM and ANQGSEA. CDR3 coding DNA: TGCAGCTCCCGGGAGGGTCAGCTAGTTGGCTACACCTTC. Residues: CSSREGQLVGYTF.

This clone was seen a few times. Additional DNA sequences in this sample encode the identical CDR3. The rearrangement links TRBV7-9 to TRBJ2-7; D not certain. Germline CDR1 is SEHNR and CDR2 is FQNEAQ (reference sequence). CDR3 size: 11 residues. V dropped 2 bases and J dropped 4 bases, with 3 bases sitting between them. In DNA, the CDR3 is TGTGCCAGCAGCTTACGGTACGAGCAGTACTTC. Residues: CASSLRYEQYF.

This clone was counted only a few times. This chain joins TRBV30 and TRBJ2-3, with 7 bases fitting TRBD2. CDR1 and CDR2 (germline): GTSNPN, SVGIG (reference sequence). Losses at the gene ends were 1 base for V and 2 bases for J; bases not matched to a gene: 12. CDR3 length: 17 amino acids. The CDR3 sequence: CAWSGGSSSGYTDTQYF. DNA of the CDR3: TGTGCCTGGAGTGGGGGGTCCTCTAGCGGATACACAGATACGCAGTATTTT.

The chain joins TRBV5-4 to TRBJ2-3; TRBD2 matches 8 bases. Germline-derived CDR1 and CDR2 are SGHNT and YYREEE (reference sequence). Unmatched junction bases numbered 6, after V lost 5 bases and J lost 1 base. This CDR3 has 15 amino acids. The CDR3 here is CASSTGGVGTDTQYF. The CDR3 region has the DNA TGTGCCAGCAGTACCGGGGGGGTCGGCACAGATACGCAGTATTTT.